These T cell receptor beta chains were read from a single sample in a study of blood T cell repertoires in COVID-19. Profiled with immunoSEQ multiplex PCR; TCRdb holds only in-frame clones, not every one. The table shows around 150,000 clones, with over 80% occurring only once. Sequenced material: PBMCs or T cells enriched from blood (not recorded which). Receptors originate from a man between 65 and 79 years old who had been exposed to COVID-19. Each CDR3 is given with its conserved first and last residue. The D gene is left open where the match is weak. The size field is filled for only some rows; it gives once, few, many or a size class.

.	TRBV6-4	TRBJ2-4	.	TGTGCCAGCACCAATGGACACCTCCTAGCCAAAAACATTCAGTACTTC	CASTNGHLLAKNIQYF
.	TRBV20-1	TRBJ2-1	.	TGCAGTGCTAGCAACAATGAGCAGTTCTTC	CSASNNEQFF
TRBD1	TRBV25-1	TRBJ2-5	.	TGTGCCAGCAGTGAATGGGACAGGCAAGAGACCCAGTACTTC	CASSEWDRQETQYF
.	TRBV20-1	TRBJ2-4	.	TGCAGTGTCAAAACGGTGCTTCAGTACTTC	CSVKTVLQYF
.	TRBV28	TRBJ2-7	.	TGTGCCAGCAAGGGGTCCAACCTTTACGAGCAGTACTTC	CASKGSNLYEQYF
.	TRBV7-8	TRBJ2-1	.	TGTGCCAGCAGCGTTATCCAGGGGAGGGACCCCTACAATGAGCAGTTCTTC	CASSVIQGRDPYNEQFF
.	TRBV5-1	TRBJ1-5	few	TGCGCCAGCAGCCTGGGCCAACAGGCGGGCAATCAGCCCCAGCATTTT	CASSLGQQAGNQPQHF
.	TRBV6-5	TRBJ1-1	.	TGTGCCAGCAGAAGGACAGTCGGCACTGAAGCTTTCTTT	CASRRTVGTEAFF
TRBD2	TRBV7-8	TRBJ2-2	.	TGTGCCAGCAGCTTGGGCCGCAGCGGGGGCCCGAACACCGGGGAGCTGTTTTTT	CASSLGRSGGPNTGELFF
.	TRBV7-2	TRBJ2-5	.	TGTGCCAGCAGCTCACCACCTGGAGGGGAGACCCAGTACTTC	CASSSPPGGETQYF
TRBD1	TRBV19	TRBJ2-2	.	TGTGCCAGTAGCCCGACAGGGATCGGGGAGCTGTTTTTT	CASSPTGIGELFF
TRBD2	TRBV19	TRBJ2-1	.	TGTGCCAGTAGCCGTACGAGCGGGGTAAACTACAATGAGCAGTTCTTC	CASSRTSGVNYNEQFF
TRBD2	TRBV9	TRBJ2-5	.	TGTGCCAGCAGCATATCGGGACTAGCGGGACACGAGACCCAGTACTTC	CASSISGLAGHETQYF
.	TRBV20-1	TRBJ1-2	.	TGCAGTGCTAAAGGGGCGAATGGCTACACCTTC	CSAKGANGYTF
.	TRBV6-5	TRBJ1-5	.	TGTGCCAGCAGTTACCAGGGAGGAAGCAATCAGCCCCAGCATTTT	CASSYQGGSNQPQHF
TRBD1	TRBV4-3	TRBJ1-2	.	TGCGCCAGCAGTCATCGGGACAGGGGGAACCCGTACACCTTC	CASSHRDRGNPYTF
.	TRBV7-9	TRBJ2-2	.	TGTGCCAGCAGCTTAGCCGGGAGAAAGGGCACCGGGGAGCTGTTTTTT	CASSLAGRKGTGELFF
TRBD1	TRBV7-8	TRBJ1-2	.	TGTGCCAGCAGCCCGACGACAGGGTATGGCTACACCTTC	CASSPTTGYGYTF
.	TRBV28	TRBJ1-3	.	TGTGCCAGCGGACAGTCCGTCTCTGGAAACACCATATATTTT	CASGQSVSGNTIYF
TRBD2	TRBV24-1	TRBJ2-3	.	TGTGCCACCAGCCCAAGCCCTAGCGGCGCTAGCACAGATACGCAGTATTTT	CATSPSPSGASTDTQYF
.	TRBV19	TRBJ1-5	few	TGTGCCAGTAGTATAAACTGGCCGGGTCAGCCCCAGCATTTT	CASSINWPGQPQHF
TRBD2	TRBV6-2/TRBV6-3	TRBJ2-2	.	TGTGCCAGCAGTTACAGGGAGGCGGGAGCGGGCACCGGGGAGCTGTTTTTT	CASSYREAGAGTGELFF
.	TRBV5-4	TRBJ1-6	.	TGTGCCAGCAGTAGACCACCGGGACAAGATAATTCACCCCTCCACTTT	CASSRPPGQDNSPLHF
TRBD2	TRBV4-1	TRBJ2-7	.	TGCGCCAGCAGCCAAGTTCCCCGACTAGCGGGAACCTACGAGCAGTACTTC	CASSQVPRLAGTYEQYF
.	TRBV18	TRBJ1-5	.	TGTGCCAGCTCACCAGTCAGGGGCAATCAGCCCCAGCATTTT	CASSPVRGNQPQHF
TRBD2	TRBV7-8	TRBJ2-1	.	TGTGCCAGCAGCTTAGTAGGGCTAGCGGTGAACAATGAGCAGTTCTTC	CASSLVGLAVNNEQFF
.	TRBV27	TRBJ1-1	.	TGTGCCAGCAGCCTTGGAGGGTTCACTGAAGCTTTCTTT	CASSLGGFTEAFF
.	TRBV7-9	TRBJ1-1	.	TGTGCCAGCAGCGTCGACTATTCGGATGGCACTGAAGCTTTCTTT	CASSVDYSDGTEAFF
TRBD2	TRBV11-3	TRBJ2-3	.	TGTGCCAGCAGCTTGGCAGCGGGGGCAGATACGCAGTATTTT	CASSLAAGADTQYF
.	TRBV28	TRBJ1-2	.	TGTGCCAGCAACACGCAAGACTATGGCTACACCTTC	CASNTQDYGYTF
TRBD2	TRBV14	TRBJ2-3	.	TGTGCCAGCAGCCTTGGACTAGCGGGCACAGATACGCAGTATTTT	CASSLGLAGTDTQYF
.	TRBV28	TRBJ2-5	.	TGTGCCAGCAGGAACGGGGAACAAGGGACCCAGTACTTC	CASRNGEQGTQYF
.	TRBV3-1/TRBV3-2	TRBJ1-2	once	TGTGCCAGCCAGGACAGCGGGAATGGCTACACCTTC	CASQDSGNGYTF
.	TRBV27	TRBJ1-5	.	TGTGCCAGCAGCGGTGTGGGCAATCAGCCCCAGCATTTT	CASSGVGNQPQHF
.	TRBV11-2	TRBJ2-1	.	TGTGCCAGCAGCTCGGGACTTACCTACAATGAGCAGTTCTTC	CASSSGLTYNEQFF
.	TRBV4-3	TRBJ1-3	.	TGCGCCAGCAGCCAAAGCACGGCGGGGGGAAACACCATATATTTT	CASSQSTAGGNTIYF
.	TRBV15	TRBJ1-5	.	TGTGCCACCGACCTTGGGCTCAATAATCAGCCCCAGCATTTT	CATDLGLNNQPQHF
TRBD2	TRBV20-1	TRBJ2-1	.	TGCAGTGCTAGTGCCTTTAGGGAGGGCGAGCAGTTCTTC	CSASAFREGEQFF
.	TRBV5-1	TRBJ1-1	.	TGCGCCAGCAGCTTGGCCCTGGGCCTGAACACTGAAGCTTTCTTT	CASSLALGLNTEAFF
.	TRBV19	TRBJ1-5	.	TGTGCCAGTGTGGGAGATTTTAGCAATCAGCCCCAGCATTTT	CASVGDFSNQPQHF
TRBD2	TRBV7-2	TRBJ2-7	.	TGTGCCAGCAGCTTCGCAAGCGGGGGGTACGAGCAGTACTTC	CASSFASGGYEQYF
.	TRBV19	TRBJ1-1	once	TGTGCCAGTAGTAGAGGGGGGGCCATCATGATAGGTACTGAAGCTTTCTTT	CASSRGGAIMIGTEAFF
.	TRBV7-2	TRBJ1-2	.	TGTGCCAGCAGCTTAGAGCAGACAGTTAAAACTAACTATGGCTACACCTTC	CASSLEQTVKTNYGYTF
.	TRBV6-5	TRBJ1-4	.	TGTGCCAGCAGTCCATACCAGACTAACAGCGAAAAACTGTTTTTT	CASSPYQTNSEKLFF
.	TRBV6-4	TRBJ2-3	.	TGTGCCAGCGGGGAGGGGGGTTCGATAGATACGCAGTATTTT	CASGEGGSIDTQYF
TRBD1	TRBV29-1	TRBJ2-1	.	TGCAGCGTTGAACTGCAGGCAGGGGGCTATGAGCAGTTCTTC	CSVELQAGGYEQFF
.	TRBV2	TRBJ1-4	once	TGTGCCAGCAGTAGGGGGGGTGAAAATGAAAAACTGTTTTTT	CASSRGGENEKLFF
.	TRBV5-5	TRBJ1-1	.	TGTGCCAGCAGCTCAGGGCCGCCGACCACGAACACTGAAGCTTTCTTT	CASSSGPPTTNTEAFF
TRBD2	TRBV6-2/TRBV6-3	TRBJ2-1	.	TGTGCCAGCAGTTACTCGACTAGCGGGGGGCGCTCCTACAATGAGCAGTTCTTC	CASSYSTSGGRSYNEQFF
.	TRBV4-3	TRBJ1-4	few	TGCGCCAGCAGCCAAGACTTTAATGAAAAACTGTTTTTT	CASSQDFNEKLFF
.	TRBV20-1	TRBJ2-7	.	TGCAGTGCTAGAGACGGGGAACAGTACTTC	CSARDGEQYF